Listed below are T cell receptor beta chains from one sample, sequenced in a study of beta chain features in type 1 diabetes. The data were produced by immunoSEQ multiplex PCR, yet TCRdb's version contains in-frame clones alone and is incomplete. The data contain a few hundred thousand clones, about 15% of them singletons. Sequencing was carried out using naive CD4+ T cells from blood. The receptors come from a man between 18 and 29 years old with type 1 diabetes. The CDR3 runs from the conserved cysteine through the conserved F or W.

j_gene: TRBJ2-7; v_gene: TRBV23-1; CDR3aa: CASSHSGTGGASYEQYF
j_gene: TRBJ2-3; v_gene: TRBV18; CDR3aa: CASSTGITDTQYF
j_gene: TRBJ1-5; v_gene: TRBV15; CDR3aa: CATSSRYQASNQPQHF
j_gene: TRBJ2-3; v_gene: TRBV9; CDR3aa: CASSLTGGTDTQYF
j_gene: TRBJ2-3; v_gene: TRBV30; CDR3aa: CAWSVKWRGKSTDTQYF
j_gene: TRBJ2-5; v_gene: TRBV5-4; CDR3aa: CASSLIAGAGETQYF
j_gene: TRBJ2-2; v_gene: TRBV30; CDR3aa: CAWSVTPFPNTGELFF
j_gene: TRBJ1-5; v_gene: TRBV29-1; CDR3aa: CSVSGTDPNQPQHF
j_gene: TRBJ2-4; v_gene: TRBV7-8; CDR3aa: CASSSFSGGGKNIQYF
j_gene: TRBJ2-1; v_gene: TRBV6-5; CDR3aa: CASGRSGWDEQFF
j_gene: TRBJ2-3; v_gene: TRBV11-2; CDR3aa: CASSSDRDTQYF
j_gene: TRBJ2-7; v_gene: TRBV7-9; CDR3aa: CASSLRNSLDEQYF
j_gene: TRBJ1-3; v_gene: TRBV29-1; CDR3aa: CSYVSSGNTIYF
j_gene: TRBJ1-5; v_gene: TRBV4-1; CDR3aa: CASSQVPAGQPQHF
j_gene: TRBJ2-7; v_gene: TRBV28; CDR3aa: CASSLHRDNYEQYF
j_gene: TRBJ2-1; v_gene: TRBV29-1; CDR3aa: CSVAPGLADNEQFF
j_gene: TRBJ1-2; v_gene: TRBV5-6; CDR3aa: CASSLGQGAVGYTF
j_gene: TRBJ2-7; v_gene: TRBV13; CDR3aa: CASSLFSHPDYEQYF
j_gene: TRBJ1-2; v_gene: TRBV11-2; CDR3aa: CASSPGQRNYGYTF
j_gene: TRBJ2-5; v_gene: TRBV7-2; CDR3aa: CASSLGGGQETQYF
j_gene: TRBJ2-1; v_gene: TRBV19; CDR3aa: CASTETRGANEQFF
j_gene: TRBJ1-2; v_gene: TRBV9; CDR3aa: CASSVAGAGNYGYTF
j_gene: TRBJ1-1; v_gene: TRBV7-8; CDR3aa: CASSLGQMAEAFF
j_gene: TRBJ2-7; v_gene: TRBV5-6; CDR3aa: CASSLPGRVSGEQYF
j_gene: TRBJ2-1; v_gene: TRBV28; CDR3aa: CASLDRDIEFF